The 20 T cell receptor beta chains below all came from one sample that was sequenced in a study of T cell clonality in common variable immunodeficiency. The study, taken as a whole, reports: Fewer deletions and N-nucleotide insertions were reportedly seen in common variable immunodeficiency TCR beta sequences.

The repertoire was sequenced with immunoSEQ multiplex PCR; TCRdb's copy has only in-frame clones and lacks some. Recorded here are around 3,600 clones, none singletons. These receptors are not linked to any known antigen. The specimen sequenced was peripheral blood mononuclear cells. These receptors were taken from a human donor with common variable immunodeficiency.

The CDR3 sequence is CASSRLTGQRNTEAFF. CDR3 bases read: TGTGCCAGTAGTAGATTGACGGGACAGAGGAACACTGAA. The rearrangement links TRBV19 to TRBJ1-1; TRBD1 matches 7 bases. The read is 3 residues too short to cover the CDR3 end, so that end is filled in from the germline J gene. This CDR3 contains 16 residues. J gave up 1 base and V 4 bases, and 9 bases lay outside the gene matches. Per germline, CDR1 LNHDA and CDR2 SQIVND (reference sequence).

In its sample, this clone was seen many times. CDR3 sequence: CASKGTYNEQFF. The sequenced part of the CDR3 DNA is TGTGCCAGTAAGGGGACCTACAATGAG. The rearrangement uses TRBV19 and TRBJ2-1, with D possibly matching TRBD1 (5 bases). Read coverage stops 3 residues before the CDR3 terminus; the germline J gene supplies the remainder. V gave up 7 bases and J gave up 2 bases, with 6 bases separating them. The V gene's germline CDR1 is LNHDA and CDR2 SQIVND (reference sequence). The CDR3 is made up of 12 amino acids.

The table lists this clone with a few counts. The CDR3 is cut off 3 residues early in the read; its end comes from the germline J gene. The rearrangement uses TRBV19 and TRBJ2-3; D is perhaps TRBD2 (5 bases). The CDR3 totals 17 residues. Per germline, CDR1 LNHDA and CDR2 SQIVND (reference sequence). V was shortened by 3 bases and J by 6 bases, with 22 bases between the two germline ends. The CDR3 sequence is CASSMKYLRAQPDTQYF. CDR3 bases read: TGTGCCAGTAGTATGAAGTATTTGAGGGCCCAACCGGATACG.

On this clone: The CDR3 extends 3 residues past the end of the read, so its final part is completed from the germline J gene. The chain is built from TRBV7-9 and TRBJ1-1, with 8 bases that match TRBD1. CDR3 length equals 13 residues. Germline lookup yields CDR1 SEHNR and CDR2 FQNEAQ (reference sequence). CDR3 loop: CASSPQGGSGAFF. The part of the CDR3 DNA that was read is TGTGCCAGCAGTCCACAGGGGGGGTCCGGG.

This clone showed up many times. The CDR3 is cut off 3 residues early in the read; its end comes from the germline J gene. The chain links TRBV5-1 to TRBJ1-2; D is perhaps TRBD1 (5 bases). This CDR3 has 14 residues. Germline assignment: CDR1 SGHRS and CDR2 YFSETQ. V lost 5 bases to trimming and J lost 2 bases, with 13 bases between them. The CDR3 bases that were read are TGCGCCAGCAGTGCCGGGGGGGAGAACTATGGC. Translation: CASSAGGENYG. The complete CDR3 reads CASSAGGENYGYTF.

Worth noting for this clone: The read is 3 residues too short to cover the CDR3 end, so that end is filled in from the germline J gene. V is TRBV7-6 and J is TRBJ2-7, with D perhaps TRBD1 (6 bases). The germline gives CDR1 SGHVS, CDR2 FNYEAQ. This CDR3 region has 15 residues. V was shortened by 4 bases and J by 6 bases, with 19 bases between the two germline ends. The CDR3 bases that were read are TGTGCCAGCAGCTACCGGCAGGGGCCCGCGTCCGAG. Protein product: CASSYRQGPASE. The CDR3, in full, reads CASSYRQGPASEQYF.

To note about this clone: The read gets to within 3 residues of the CDR3 end, and the germline J gene fills in the rest. This chain links TRBV29-1 with TRBJ2-7; 8 nucleotides match TRBD2. This CDR3 comprises 13 residues. The germline CDR1 and CDR2 sequences are SQVTM and ANQGSEA. Trimming removed 6 bases from V and 6 bases from J; junction bases left unmatched: 10. The CDR3 DNA, read in part, is TGCAGCGTCGTCTCCGGGACTAGAGGCGAG. It specifies CSVVSGTRGE. The whole CDR3 protein is CSVVSGTRGEQYF.

This clone was seen many times. The sequenced fragment ends 3 residues before the CDR3 boundary, so the rest is inferred from the germline J gene. The rearrangement joins TRBV18 to TRBJ2-4; 9 bases are shared with TRBD1. Germline V gene data show CDR1 as KGHSH and CDR2 as LQKENI. After removal of 0 bases from V and 9 bases from J, the junction contained 9 bases not matched to a gene. The CDR3 runs 16 residues. CDR3 bases read: TGTGCCAGCTCACCACCGGGACAGGGAGTAAGGGGCATT. The encoded protein is CASSPPGQGVRGI. The whole CDR3 protein reads CASSPPGQGVRGIQYF.

The CDR3 region is CSARELAAGAGTVDEQFF. The sequenced CDR3 bases are TGCAGTGCTAGAGAGCTAGCGGCTGGGGCGGGAACCGTGGATGAG. The chain carries TRBV20-1 and TRBJ2-1; TRBD2 matches at 7 bases. Read data end 3 residues before the CDR3 end; the end is taken from the germline J gene. Germline CDR1 is DFQATT and CDR2 is SNEGSKA (reference sequence). V trimming: 0 bases; J trimming: 8 bases; junction bases outside the gene matches: 19. The CDR3 is made up of 18 amino acids.

This clone was found a few times. The read comes to an end 3 residues before the CDR3 does, leaving the germline J gene to fill in the end. The chain employs TRBV19 and TRBJ2-4, with D perhaps matching TRBD1 (6 bases). This CDR3 spans 17 amino acids. In germline, CDR1 is LNHDA, CDR2 SQIVND (reference sequence). Trimming removed 1 base at V and 4 bases at J, with 17 bases between. The CDR3 loop is CASSIGQGRGVKNIQYF. CDR3 DNA (partial): TGTGCCAGTAGTATAGGGCAGGGGCGTGGAGTTAAAAACATT.

There are a few counts of this clone. The CDR3 goes on 3 residues after the read ends, and that part is filled in from the germline J gene. The V and J genes are TRBV2 and TRBJ2-1; 8 bases are shared with TRBD2. The CDR3 is 18 amino acids. Germline CDR1 and CDR2: SNHLY and FYNNEI. V shed 1 base and J 3 bases; nucleotides not matched to a gene: 11. The covered CDR3 bases are TGTGCCAGCAGTGAAGGGGGCGGGGGGACGCACTACTACAATGAG. Protein product: CASSEGGGGTHYYNE. The CDR3 reads in full as CASSEGGGGTHYYNEQFF.

This clone was counted a few times. The read ends 3 residues early relative to the CDR3; the germline J gene fills the gap. The V call is TRBV5-1, the J call TRBJ1-3; no firm D call. Trimming stripped 0 bases from V and 6 bases from J, with 10 bases between. Germline lookup yields CDR1 SGHRS and CDR2 YFSETQ. The length of the CDR3 is 14 residues. The CDR3 region is CASSLGGVENTIYF. The CDR3 DNA, read in part, is TGCGCCAGCAGCTTGGGCGGGGTGGAAAACACC.

This clone qualifies as medium-sized (0.01 to 0.1%). The CDR3 end lies 3 residues beyond the end of the read and is filled in from the germline J gene. This rearrangement joins TRBV7-6 to TRBJ2-5; D gene ambiguous. The CDR3 covers 15 residues. Trimming left V 5 bases short and J 5 bases short, with 18 bases between. CDR1 is SGHVS, CDR2 FNYEAQ, per germline. CDR3 DNA (partial): TGTGCCAGCAGCCAAGAGATCATAGGTAGCGAGACC. Residues: CASSQEIIGSET. The whole CDR3 region reads CASSQEIIGSETQYF.

As to this clone: At one end the junction does not follow the germline gene, possibly because of a read error. Sequencing ends 3 residues short of the CDR3 end; the germline J gene provides the rest. The chain uses TRBV7-7 and TRBJ2-5, with D tentatively TRBD1 (5 bases). Germline loops: CDR1 SSHAT, CDR2 FNYEAQ (reference sequence). This CDR3 has 15 residues. The CDR3 bases that were read are TGTGCTAGCAGCTTAGGGAAAGGGGAAAAGGAGACC. This gives the protein CASSLGKGEKET. In full, the CDR3 reads CASSLGKGEKETQYF.

This clone was observed many times. The read falls 3 residues short of the CDR3 end, and the missing part is taken from the germline J gene. The rearrangement joins TRBV29-1 to TRBJ2-3, with 8 bases matching TRBD1. Germline CDR1 SQVTM, CDR2 ANQGSEA. The CDR3 covers 13 residues. With V trimmed by 6 bases and J by 5 bases, 7 bases remained unmatched. The CDR3 DNA, read in part, is TGCAGCGTATCCCACGGGACAGGAGATACG. Translating gives CSVSHGTGDT. The full CDR3 protein is CSVSHGTGDTQYF.

This clone was counted between two and nine times. The read terminates 3 residues before the CDR3 end, so the remaining end is supplied by the germline J gene. This chain joins TRBV7-2 and TRBJ1-1; D not certain. CDR1 is SGHTA, CDR2 FQGNSA, per germline. CDR3 length: 13 residues. Partial CDR3 DNA: TGTGCCAGCAGCTTATTCGGTGTACAGGAA. Protein product: CASSLFGVQE. The full CDR3 sequence reads CASSLFGVQEAFF.

Many counts were recorded for this clone. Coverage ceases 3 residues before the CDR3 finishes, and the germline J gene fills in the end. V is TRBV20-1 and J is TRBJ2-4, with D perhaps TRBD2 (6 bases). The CDR3 extends over 14 amino acids. Deletions cut 5 bases from V and 4 bases from J, with 15 bases between. From germline, CDR1 is DFQATT and CDR2 SNEGSKA (reference sequence). The sequenced part of the CDR3 DNA is TGCAGTGCTTTTTCCGGGACTCTGAAAAACATT. Amino acids: CSAFSGTLKNI. The full-length CDR3 reads as CSAFSGTLKNIQYF.

Comments on this clone: The CDR3 end is not reached by the read, which stops 3 residues before it; the germline J gene fills it in. This chain connects TRBV18 to TRBJ2-3, with 8 positions matching TRBD2. This CDR3 has 13 amino acids. Trimming took 8 bases from V and 8 from J; bases not matched to a gene: 9. Germline V CDR1 and CDR2: KGHSH, LQKENI. CDR3 DNA (partial): TGTGCCAGCCACGGACCGGCGGGGGGTACG. Amino acid sequence: CASHGPAGGT. The entire CDR3 is CASHGPAGGTQYF.

About this clone: The read gets to within 3 residues of the CDR3 end, and the germline J gene fills in the rest. V usage is TRBV20-1 and J usage is TRBJ1-2, with unresolved D. The ends were cut back, 5 bases at V and 2 bases at J, with 18 bases in the middle. The CDR3 runs to 15 residues. Germline-derived CDR1 and CDR2 are DFQATT and SNEGSKA (reference sequence). This CDR3 is CSAPTGEGGNYGYTF. The sequenced part of the CDR3 DNA is TGCAGTGCTCCAACCGGGGAGGGAGGGAACTATGGC.

For this clone: The CDR3 end is not reached by the read, which stops 3 residues before it; the germline J gene fills it in. The chain links TRBV20-1 to TRBJ1-1; D is unresolved. Germline CDR1 reads DFQATT; CDR2 reads SNEGSKA (reference sequence). Trimming stripped 6 bases from V and 2 bases from J, with 10 bases between. The CDR3 runs 12 residues. The CDR3 DNA, read in part, is TGCAGTGCGATGACGGGTAACACTGAA. This encodes CSAMTGNTE. The full CDR3 reads CSAMTGNTEAFF.